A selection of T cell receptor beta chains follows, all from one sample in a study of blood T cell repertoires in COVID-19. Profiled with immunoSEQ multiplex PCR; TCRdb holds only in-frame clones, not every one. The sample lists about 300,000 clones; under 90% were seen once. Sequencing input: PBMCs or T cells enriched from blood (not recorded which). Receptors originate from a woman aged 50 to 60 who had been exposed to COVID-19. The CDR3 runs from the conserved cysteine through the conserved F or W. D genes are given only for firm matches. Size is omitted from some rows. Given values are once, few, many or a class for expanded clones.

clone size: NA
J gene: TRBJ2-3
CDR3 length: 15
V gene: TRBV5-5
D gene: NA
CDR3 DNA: TGTGCCAGCAGCTTGGAGAGTGCTTACACAGATACGCAGTATTTT
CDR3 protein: CASSLESAYTDTQYF

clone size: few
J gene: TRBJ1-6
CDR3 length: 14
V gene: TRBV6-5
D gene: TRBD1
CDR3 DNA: TGTGCCAGCAGTAGGGGACAGTATAATTCACCCCTCCACTTT
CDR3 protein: CASSRGQYNSPLHF

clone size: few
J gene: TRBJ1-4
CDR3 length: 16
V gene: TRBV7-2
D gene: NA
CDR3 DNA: TGTGCCAGCAGTCGGGACTTTGGTGCAACTAATGAAAAACTGTTTTTT
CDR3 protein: CASSRDFGATNEKLFF

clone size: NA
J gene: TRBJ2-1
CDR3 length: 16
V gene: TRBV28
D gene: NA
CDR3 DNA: TGTGCCAGCAGGGGATACAGCGGGTCCTCCTACAATGAGCAGTTCTTC
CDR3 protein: CASRGYSGSSYNEQFF

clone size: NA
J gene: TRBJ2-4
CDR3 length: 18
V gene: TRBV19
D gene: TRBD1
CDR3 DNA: TGTGCCAGTAGGCGACAGGGGGGGCAGGGGCTAGCCAAAAACATTCAGTACTTC
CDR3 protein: CASRRQGGQGLAKNIQYF

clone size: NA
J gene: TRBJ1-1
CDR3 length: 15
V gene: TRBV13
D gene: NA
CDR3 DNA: TGTGCCAGCAGCTTAGGCCTACGACAGACCATTGAAGCTTTCTTT
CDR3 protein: CASSLGLRQTIEAFF

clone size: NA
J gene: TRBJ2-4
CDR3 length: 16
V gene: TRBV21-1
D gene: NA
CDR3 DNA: TGTGCCAGCAGCCCCCCCGGGCCGGAACAGGCAGGGATTCAGTACTTC
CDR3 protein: CASSPPGPEQAGIQYF

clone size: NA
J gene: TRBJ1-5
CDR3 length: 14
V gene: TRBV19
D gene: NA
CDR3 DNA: TGTGCCAGTAGTATGGGGCCCAGCAATCAGCCCCAGCATTTT
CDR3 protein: CASSMGPSNQPQHF

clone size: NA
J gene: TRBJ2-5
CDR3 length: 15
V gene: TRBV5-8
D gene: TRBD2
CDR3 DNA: TGTGCCAGCAGCTTGGGCGGGGGGCACGTAGAGACCCAGTACTTC
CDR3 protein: CASSLGGGHVETQYF

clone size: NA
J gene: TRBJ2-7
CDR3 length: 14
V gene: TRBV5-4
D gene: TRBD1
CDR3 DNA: TGTGCCAGCGGACAGGGGGGTAAGCCCTACGAGCAGTACTTC
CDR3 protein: CASGQGGKPYEQYF

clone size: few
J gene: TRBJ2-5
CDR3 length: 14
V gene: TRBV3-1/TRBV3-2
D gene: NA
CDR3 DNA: TGTGCCAGCAGCCAAGCCCCGTACCAAGAGACCCAGTACTTC
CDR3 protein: CASSQAPYQETQYF

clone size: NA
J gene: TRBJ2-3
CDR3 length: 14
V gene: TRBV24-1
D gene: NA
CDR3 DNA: TGTGCCACCAGTGATCCTGCGGGACCAGATACGCAGTATTTT
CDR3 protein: CATSDPAGPDTQYF

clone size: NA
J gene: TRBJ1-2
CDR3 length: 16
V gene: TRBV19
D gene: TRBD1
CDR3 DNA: TGTGCCAGTAGCCCCTCTCAGGGGGCCGTCCTCTATGGCTACACCTTC
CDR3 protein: CASSPSQGAVLYGYTF

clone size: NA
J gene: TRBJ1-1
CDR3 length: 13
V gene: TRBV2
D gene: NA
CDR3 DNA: TGTGCCAGCAGCCCAGAATTGAACACTGAAGCTTTCTTT
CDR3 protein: CASSPELNTEAFF

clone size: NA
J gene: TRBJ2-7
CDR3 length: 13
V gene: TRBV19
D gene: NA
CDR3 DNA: TGTGCCAGTAGTATGACAGTTTCCTACGAGCAGTACTTC
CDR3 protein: CASSMTVSYEQYF

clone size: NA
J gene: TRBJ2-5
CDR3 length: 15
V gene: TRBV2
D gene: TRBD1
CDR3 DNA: TGTGCCAGCAGTCGGACAGGGGTTGGCGCAGAGACCCAGTACTTC
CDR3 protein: CASSRTGVGAETQYF

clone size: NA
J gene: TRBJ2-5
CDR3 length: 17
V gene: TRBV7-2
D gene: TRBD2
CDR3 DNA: TGTGCCAGCAGCTTAGCCTTCGCGGGGGGTTATTTAGAGACCCAGTACTTC
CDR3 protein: CASSLAFAGGYLETQYF

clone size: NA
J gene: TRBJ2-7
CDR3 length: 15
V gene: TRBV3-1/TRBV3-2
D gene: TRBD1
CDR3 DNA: TGTGCCAGCAGCCCCCGGACAGGGCAAACCTACGAGCAGTACTTC
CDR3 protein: CASSPRTGQTYEQYF

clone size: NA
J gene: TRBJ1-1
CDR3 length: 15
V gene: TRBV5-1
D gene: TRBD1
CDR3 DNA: TGCGCCAGCAGCGACGGACAGGGGGCTTATACTGAAGCTTTCTTT
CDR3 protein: CASSDGQGAYTEAFF

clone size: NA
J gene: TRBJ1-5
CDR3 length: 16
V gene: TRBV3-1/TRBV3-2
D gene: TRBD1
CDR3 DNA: TGTGCCAGCAGCCCGACCGGGACAGTCCAAAATCAGCCCCAGCATTTT
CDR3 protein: CASSPTGTVQNQPQHF

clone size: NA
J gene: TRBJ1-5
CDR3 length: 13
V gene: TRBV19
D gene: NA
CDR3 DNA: TGTGCCAGTAGTATATCGTTCAATCAGCCCCAGCATTTT
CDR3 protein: CASSISFNQPQHF

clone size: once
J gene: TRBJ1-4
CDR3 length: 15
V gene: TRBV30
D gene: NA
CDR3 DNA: TGTGCCTGGAGTGTAGGGACAACAACTAATGAAAAACTGTTTTTT
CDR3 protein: CAWSVGTTTNEKLFF

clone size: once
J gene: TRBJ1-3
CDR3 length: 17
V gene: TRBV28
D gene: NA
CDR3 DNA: TGTGCCAGCAGTTTATGGTTACAACCTCACTCTGGAAACACCATATATTTT
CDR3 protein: CASSLWLQPHSGNTIYF

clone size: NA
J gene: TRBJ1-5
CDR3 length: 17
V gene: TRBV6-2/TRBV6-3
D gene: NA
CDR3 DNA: TGTGCCAGCAGCTCCTTCGCCGCGTCGGGGGGGAGACAGCCCCAGCATTTT
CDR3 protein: CASSSFAASGGRQPQHF

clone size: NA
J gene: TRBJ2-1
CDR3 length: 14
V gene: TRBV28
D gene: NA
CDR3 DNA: TGTGCCAGCACTGACTTAAGCTCCTACAATGAGCAGTTCTTC
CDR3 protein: CASTDLSSYNEQFF

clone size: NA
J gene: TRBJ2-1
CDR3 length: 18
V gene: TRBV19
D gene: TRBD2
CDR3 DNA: TGTGCCAGCGGGAGGACTAGCGGGGCCCAAAGCTCCTACAATGAGCAGTTCTTC
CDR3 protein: CASGRTSGAQSSYNEQFF

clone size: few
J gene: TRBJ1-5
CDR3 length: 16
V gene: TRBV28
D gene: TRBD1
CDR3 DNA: TGTGCCAGCAGTTCCCCCTGGGGACAGGGTGATCAGCCCCAGCATTTT
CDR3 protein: CASSSPWGQGDQPQHF

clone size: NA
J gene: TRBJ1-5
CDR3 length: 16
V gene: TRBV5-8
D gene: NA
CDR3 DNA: TGTGCCAGCAGCTTGGTCGCGGGGGGTGGTCATCAGCCCCAGCATTTT
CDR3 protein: CASSLVAGGGHQPQHF

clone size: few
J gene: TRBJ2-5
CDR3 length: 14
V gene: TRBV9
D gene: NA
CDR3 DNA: TGTGCCAGCAGCGTAGCGGCAGGGAAAGAGACCCAGTACTTC
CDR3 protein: CASSVAAGKETQYF

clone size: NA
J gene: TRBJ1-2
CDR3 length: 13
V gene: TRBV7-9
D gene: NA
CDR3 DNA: TGTGCCAGCAGCTTAGATACGGTCTATGGCTACACCTTC
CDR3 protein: CASSLDTVYGYTF

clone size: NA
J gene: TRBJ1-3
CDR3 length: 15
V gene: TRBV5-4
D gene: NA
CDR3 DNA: TGTGCCAGCAGCGTCGGCGGGGCTGGTGGAAACACCATATATTTT
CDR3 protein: CASSVGGAGGNTIYF

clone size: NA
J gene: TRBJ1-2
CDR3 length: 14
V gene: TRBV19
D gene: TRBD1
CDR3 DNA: TGTGCCAGTAGTCCCCCGACAGGGAGGTATGGCTACACCTTC
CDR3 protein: CASSPPTGRYGYTF

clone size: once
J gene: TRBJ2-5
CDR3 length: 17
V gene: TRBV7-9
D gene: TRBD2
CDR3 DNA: TGTGCCAGCAGCCCTCCGGGAGGGGGGGCGTACCAAGAGACCCAGTACTTC
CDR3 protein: CASSPPGGGAYQETQYF

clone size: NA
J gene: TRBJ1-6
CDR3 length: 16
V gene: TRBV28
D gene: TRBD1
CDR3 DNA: TGTGCCAGCAGTTTGATTGGACAGGGGAGGGGTTCACCCCTCCACTTT
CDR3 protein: CASSLIGQGRGSPLHF

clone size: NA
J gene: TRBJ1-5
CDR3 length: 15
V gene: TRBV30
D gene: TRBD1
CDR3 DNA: TGTGCCTGGAGTCGGACAGGGGGCGCGGATCAGCCCCAGCATTTT
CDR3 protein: CAWSRTGGADQPQHF

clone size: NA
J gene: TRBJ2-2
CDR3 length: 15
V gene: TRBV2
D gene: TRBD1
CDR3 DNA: TGTGCCAGCAGTCGGAGGACAGGGCACACCGGGGAGCTGTTTTTT
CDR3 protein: CASSRRTGHTGELFF

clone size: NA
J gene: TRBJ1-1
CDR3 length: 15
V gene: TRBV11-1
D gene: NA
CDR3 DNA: TGTGCCAGCAGCCCGCGCAGCGGGGCGAACACTGAAGCTTTCTTT
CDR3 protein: CASSPRSGANTEAFF

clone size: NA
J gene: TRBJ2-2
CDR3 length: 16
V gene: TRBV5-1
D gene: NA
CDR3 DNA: TGCGCCAGCAGCGTAACGGAAAAGGACAGCACCGGGGAGCTGTTTTTT
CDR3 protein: CASSVTEKDSTGELFF

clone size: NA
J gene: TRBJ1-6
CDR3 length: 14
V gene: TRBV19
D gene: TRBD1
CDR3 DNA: TGTGCCAGTAGCAACAGGGGTGGGGATTCACCCCTCCACTTT
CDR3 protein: CASSNRGGDSPLHF

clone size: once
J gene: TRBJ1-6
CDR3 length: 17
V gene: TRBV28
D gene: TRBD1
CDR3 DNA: TGTGCCAGCAGTTTTGGTACAGGGGCTACCTATAATTCACCCCTCCACTTT
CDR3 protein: CASSFGTGATYNSPLHF

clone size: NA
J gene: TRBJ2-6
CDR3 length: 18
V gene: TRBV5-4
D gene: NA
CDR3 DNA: TGTGCCAGCAGCTTGGGTGTCGGATGGAGCTCTGGGGCCAACGTCCTGACTTTC
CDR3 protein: CASSLGVGWSSGANVLTF

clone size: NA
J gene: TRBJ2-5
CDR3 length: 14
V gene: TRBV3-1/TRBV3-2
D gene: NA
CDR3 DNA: TGTGCCAGCAGCCGCCCGGGAATACAAGAGACCCAGTACTTC
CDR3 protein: CASSRPGIQETQYF

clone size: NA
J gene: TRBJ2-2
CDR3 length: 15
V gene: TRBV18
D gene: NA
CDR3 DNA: TGTGCCAGCTCAAGTGACGGAGTGAACACCGGGGAGCTGTTTTTT
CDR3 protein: CASSSDGVNTGELFF

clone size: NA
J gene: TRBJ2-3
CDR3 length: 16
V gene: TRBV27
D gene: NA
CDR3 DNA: TGTGCCAGCAGCACACTCTCTAGCGCTAATGGGGATACGCAGTATTTT
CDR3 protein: CASSTLSSANGDTQYF

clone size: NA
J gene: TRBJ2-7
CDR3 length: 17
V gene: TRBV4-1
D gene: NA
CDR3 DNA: TGCGCCAGCAGCCAAGGCCACAGGGACGCAAGCTCCTACGAGCAGTACTTC
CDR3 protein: CASSQGHRDASSYEQYF

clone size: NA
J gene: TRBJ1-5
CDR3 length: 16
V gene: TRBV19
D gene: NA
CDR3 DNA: TGTGCCAGTAGTATAGATCAAGGGGCGGTTGGTCAGCCCCAGCATTTT
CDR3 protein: CASSIDQGAVGQPQHF

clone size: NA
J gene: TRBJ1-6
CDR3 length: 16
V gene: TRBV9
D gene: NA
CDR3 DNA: TGTGCCAGCAGCGGCGGGGCGGGACCATCAAATTCACCCCTCCACTTT
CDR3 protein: CASSGGAGPSNSPLHF

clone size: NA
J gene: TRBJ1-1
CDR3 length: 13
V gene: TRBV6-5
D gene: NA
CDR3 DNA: TGTGCCAGCAAGGACTCTCGGAACACTGAAGCTTTCTTT
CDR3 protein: CASKDSRNTEAFF

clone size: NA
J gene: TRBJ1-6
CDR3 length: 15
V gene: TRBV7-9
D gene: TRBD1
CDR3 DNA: TGTGCCAGCAGCGCCACCGGGACAGCTAATTCACCCCTCCACTTT
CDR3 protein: CASSATGTANSPLHF

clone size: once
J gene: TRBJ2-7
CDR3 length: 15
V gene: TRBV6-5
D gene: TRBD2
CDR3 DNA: TGTGCCAGCAGTTATAGCAGCGGGGGCTCCTACGAGCAGTACTTC
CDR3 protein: CASSYSSGGSYEQYF

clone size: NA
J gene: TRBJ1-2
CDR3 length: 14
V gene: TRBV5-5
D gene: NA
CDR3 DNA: TGTGCCAGCAGCTTGTTTCCGGACAGCGGTGGCTACACCTTC
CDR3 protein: CASSLFPDSGGYTF